This T cell receptor beta chain was recorded in a study of cytomegalovirus exposure and HLA in healthy donors. This clone was detected a few times. The antigen is undetermined. Study observations and caveats: In vitro data verified a few CMV-associated chains as specific for CMV antigens. Later, TCR association rates were found to vary by HLA locus, highest for DRB1 and lowest for HLA-C. Several of the most significant clusters appeared linked to common viral pathogens, based on a later analysis. Later analysis found that TCR beta chains associated with HLA were more clonally expanded than other, equally common chains.

CDR1 and CDR2 from the germline V gene are MNHEY and SVGAGI. The length of the CDR3 is 14 residues. Trimming cost V 5 bases and J 7 bases, with 18 bases left between them. Use of 60 Vbeta and 13 Jbeta primers characterized the PCR. Data came from immunoSEQ multiplex PCR; TCRdb stores just in-frame clones and leaves some out. This table has roughly 110,000 clones, roughly 70% appearing once. The sample was PBMCs. This TCR derives from a male donor in good health and CMV-seropositive. This chain uses TRBV6-5 with TRBJ2-7; D is possibly TRBD2 (6 bases). The CDR3 DNA sequence: TGTGCCAGCAGTCCTACCCCGGGGAGGCCGGAGCAGTACTTC. It specifies CASSPTPGRPEQYF.